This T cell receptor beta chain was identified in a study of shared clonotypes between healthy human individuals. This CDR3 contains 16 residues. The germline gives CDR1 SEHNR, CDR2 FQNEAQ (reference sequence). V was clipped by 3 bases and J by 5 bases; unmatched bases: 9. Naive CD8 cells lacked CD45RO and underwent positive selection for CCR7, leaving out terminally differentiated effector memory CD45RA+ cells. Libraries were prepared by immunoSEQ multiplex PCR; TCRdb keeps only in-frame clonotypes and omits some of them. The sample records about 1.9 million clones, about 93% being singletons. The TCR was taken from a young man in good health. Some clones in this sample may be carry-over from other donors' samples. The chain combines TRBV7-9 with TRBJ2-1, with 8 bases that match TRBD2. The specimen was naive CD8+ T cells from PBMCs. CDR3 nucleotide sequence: TGTGCCAGCAGCTTGCGTACTAGCGGCCTAAACAATGAGCAGTTCTTC. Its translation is CASSLRTSGLNNEQFF. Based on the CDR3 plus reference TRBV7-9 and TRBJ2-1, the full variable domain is DTGVSQNPRHKITKRGQNVTFRCDPISEHNRLYWYRQTLGQGPEFLTYFQNEAQLEKSRLLSDRFSAERPKGSFSTLEIQRTEQGDSAMYLCASSLRTSGLNNEQFFGPGTRLTVL.